This TCR beta chain was obtained from a study of cytomegalovirus exposure and HLA in healthy donors. Germline assignment: CDR1 SGDLS and CDR2 YYNGEE. The CDR3 has 14 residues. The V and J ends lost 5 bases and 4 bases respectively, with 15 bases between them. With respect to this clone: Its antigen is undetermined.

Study-level findings and limits: Cytomegalovirus association was assigned to about 150 TCR beta chains. In vitro, three CMV-associated chains proved specific for CMV antigens.

Sequencing used immunoSEQ multiplex PCR; TCRdb keeps in-frame clones, though not all of them. The profile shows 200,000 to 300,000 clones, around 87% of them singletons. The receptor comes from a woman under 40 in good health and CMV-seropositive. The rearrangement joins TRBV9 to TRBJ1-1, with D possibly TRBD1 on 5 matching bases. Sequenced: PBMCs. For the CDR3, the DNA is TGTGCCAGCAGGCTTGGACAATGGGCCACTGAAGCTTTCTTT. Translation: CASRLGQWATEAFF.